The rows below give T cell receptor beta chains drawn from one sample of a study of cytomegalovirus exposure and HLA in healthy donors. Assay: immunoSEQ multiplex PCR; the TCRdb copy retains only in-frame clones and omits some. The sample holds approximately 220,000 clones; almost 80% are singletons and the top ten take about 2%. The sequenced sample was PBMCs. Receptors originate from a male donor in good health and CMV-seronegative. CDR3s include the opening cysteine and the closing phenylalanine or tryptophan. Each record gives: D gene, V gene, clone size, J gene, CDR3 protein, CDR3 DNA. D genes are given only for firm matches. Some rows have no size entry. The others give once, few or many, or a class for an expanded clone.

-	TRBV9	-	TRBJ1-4	CASSDGGGDEKLFF	TGTGCCAGCAGCGATGGGGGCGGTGATGAAAAACTGTTTTTT
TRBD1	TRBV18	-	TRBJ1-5	CASSPPGTGARQPQHF	TGTGCCAGCTCACCACCCGGGACAGGGGCACGACAGCCCCAGCATTTT
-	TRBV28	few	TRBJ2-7	CASSYRVHEQYF	TGTGCCAGCAGTTACAGGGTCCACGAGCAGTACTTC
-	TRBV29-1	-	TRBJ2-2	CSADDRNTGELFF	TGCAGCGCTGATGATAGGAACACCGGGGAGCTGTTTTTT
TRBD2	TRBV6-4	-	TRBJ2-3	CASSEGGPADTQYF	TGTGCCAGCAGTGAGGGAGGGCCTGCAGATACGCAGTATTTT
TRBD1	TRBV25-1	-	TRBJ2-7	CASSETLDRPVRSYEQYF	TGTGCCAGCAGCGAAACCCTGGACAGGCCAGTCAGATCCTACGAGCAGTACTTC
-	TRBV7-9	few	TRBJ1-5	CASSEGGQPQHF	TGTGCCAGCAGCGAAGGGGGTCAGCCCCAGCATTTT
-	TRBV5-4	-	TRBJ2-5	CASSWGWGTGERETQYF	TGTGCCAGCAGCTGGGGGTGGGGGACGGGAGAGCGGGAGACCCAGTACTTC
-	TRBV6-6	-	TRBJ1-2	CASSYPKTYGYTF	TGTGCCAGCAGTTACCCCAAGACTTATGGCTACACCTTC
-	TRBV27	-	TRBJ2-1	CAIRSSSYNEQFF	TGTGCCATCAGGTCCAGCTCCTACAATGAGCAGTTCTTC
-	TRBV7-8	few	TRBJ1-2	CASSLGVSWEVLNGYTF	TGTGCCAGCAGCTTAGGTGTTAGTTGGGAGGTCCTGAATGGCTACACCTTC
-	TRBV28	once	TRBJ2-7	CASSLKVGPRPYEQYF	TGTGCCAGCAGTTTAAAAGTTGGGCCTCGCCCCTACGAGCAGTACTTC
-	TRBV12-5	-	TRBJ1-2	CASGLVGGSGYTF	TGTGCTAGTGGTTTGGTAGGGGGATCTGGCTACACCTTC
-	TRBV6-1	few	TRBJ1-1	CASSDPGQGPGVTEAFF	TGTGCCAGCAGTGATCCAGGCCAGGGTCCAGGAGTTACTGAAGCTTTCTTT
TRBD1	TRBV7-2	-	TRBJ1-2	CASSPGGTGYDYGYTF	TGTGCCAGCAGCCCGGGGGGGACAGGGTATGACTATGGCTACACCTTC
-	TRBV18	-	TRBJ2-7	CASSPRESSYEQYF	TGTGCCAGCTCACCACGAGAGAGCTCCTACGAGCAGTACTTC
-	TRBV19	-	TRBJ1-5	CASRTTGSYSNQPQHF	TGTGCCAGTAGGACTACCGGGAGCTATAGCAATCAGCCCCAGCATTTT
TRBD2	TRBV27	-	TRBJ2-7	CASFSLAGRAGEQYF	TGTGCCAGCTTCTCCCTAGCGGGTCGTGCAGGGGAGCAGTACTTC
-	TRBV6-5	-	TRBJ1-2	CASSYSGGAGGYTF	TGTGCCAGCAGTTACTCGGGGGGGGCAGGTGGCTACACCTTC
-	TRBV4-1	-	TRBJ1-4	CASSPTKRVEKLFF	TGCGCCAGCAGCCCGACTAAGAGGGTTGAAAAACTGTTTTTT
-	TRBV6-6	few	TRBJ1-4	CASSYLGGGSLFF	TGTGCCAGCAGTTACTTGGGGGGGGGATCACTGTTTTTT
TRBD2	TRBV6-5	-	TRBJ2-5	CASSYLSGSPYF	TGTGCCAGCAGTTACCTTAGCGGGTCCCCGTACTTC
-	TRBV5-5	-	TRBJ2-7	CASSLARAPQYF	TGTGCCAGCAGCTTGGCGAGGGCTCCCCAGTACTTC
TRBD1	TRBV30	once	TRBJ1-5	CAYDRVGRNQPQHF	TGTGCCTACGACAGGGTAGGACGCAATCAGCCCCAGCATTTT